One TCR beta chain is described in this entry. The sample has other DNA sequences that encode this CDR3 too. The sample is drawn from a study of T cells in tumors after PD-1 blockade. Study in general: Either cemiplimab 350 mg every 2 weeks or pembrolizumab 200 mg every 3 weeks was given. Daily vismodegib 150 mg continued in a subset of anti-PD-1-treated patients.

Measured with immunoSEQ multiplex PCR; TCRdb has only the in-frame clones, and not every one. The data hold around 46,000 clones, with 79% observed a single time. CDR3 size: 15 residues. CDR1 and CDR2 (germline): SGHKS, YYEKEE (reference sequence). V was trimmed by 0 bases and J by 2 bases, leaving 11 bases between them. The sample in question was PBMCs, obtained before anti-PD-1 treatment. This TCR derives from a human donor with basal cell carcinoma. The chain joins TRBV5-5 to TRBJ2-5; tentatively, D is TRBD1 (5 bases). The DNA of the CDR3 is TGTGCCAGCAGCTTGGGACAGATTTCGCAAGAGACCCAGTACTTC. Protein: CASSLGQISQETQYF.